This is a list of T cell receptor beta chains from one sample in a study of spatial heterogeneity in lung cancer. TCRdb reanalysed the 5' RACE reads using MiXCR and keeps one entry per CDR3 protein. The sample includes around 9,300 distinct CDR3 sequences, approximately 5.5% seen only once; the top ten take under 25%. Sequencing was performed on lung tumor tissue, taken at surgery. Source of these receptors: a female donor with early-stage non-small cell lung cancer. Both conserved end residues are part of each CDR3. Each record gives: J gene, V gene, clone size, D gene, CDR3 protein, CDR3 DNA. A D gene is named only where the DNA matches it firmly. Clone size is stated in some rows and not others, as once, few, many or a class when expanded.

>TRBJ2-3|TRBV10-3|many|TRBD2
CAISAKEREFFRGSADTQYF
TGTGCCATCAGCGCGAAGGAGCGGGAGTTTTTCCGTGGTTCCGCGGATACGCAGTATTTT
>TRBJ2-1|TRBV20-1|medium-sized|TRBD2
CSAREGTSGSYNEQFF
TGCAGTGCTAGAGAGGGGACTAGCGGTTCTTACAATGAGCAGTTCTTC
>TRBJ1-1|TRBV6-5|medium-sized|TRBD1
CASSRQGSEAFF
TGTGCCAGTTCCCGACAGGGTAGTGAAGCTTTCTTT
>TRBJ2-7|TRBV20-1|many|-
CSAQITGRYEQYF
TGCAGTGCCCAAATCACAGGGCGCTACGAGCAGTACTTC
>TRBJ2-3|TRBV19|many|-
CASSIGGLSTDTQYF
TGTGCCAGTAGTATCGGGGGACTCAGCACAGATACGCAGTATTTT
>TRBJ2-1|TRBV20-1|few|-
CSARVADPGNNEQFF
TGCAGTGCTAGGGTAGCGGACCCGGGGAACAATGAGCAGTTCTTC
>TRBJ2-7|TRBV10-3|many|-
CAIRKTGAGDYEQYF
TGTGCCATCAGAAAAACCGGGGCCGGGGACTACGAGCAGTACTTC
>TRBJ2-1|TRBV6-6|many|TRBD1
CASTEGATYNEQFF
TGTGCCAGCACCGAGGGGGCCACCTACAATGAGCAGTTCTTC
>TRBJ2-7|TRBV20-1|-|TRBD2
CSARSPRLAGTSEQYF
TGCAGTGCACGTTCCCCGCGACTAGCGGGAACCTCCGAGCAGTACTTC
>TRBJ2-7|TRBV4-2|many|-
CASSQEPPGAYEQYF
TGTGCCAGCAGCCAAGAGCCCCCAGGGGCCTACGAGCAGTACTTC
>TRBJ2-3|TRBV7-2|few|TRBD2
CASSLGLAGGSDTQYF
TGTGCCAGCAGCCTCGGACTAGCGGGGGGGTCAGATACGCAGTATTTT
>TRBJ1-1|TRBV20-1|-|-
CVQGGTEAFF
TGTGTACAGGGAGGCACTGAAGCTTTCTTT
>TRBJ1-2|TRBV18|many|-
CASSPVEEANYGYTF
TGTGCCAGCTCACCAGTGGAGGAAGCTAACTATGGCTACACCTTC
>TRBJ1-1|TRBV12-3/TRBV12-4|many|-
CASSFVNTEAFF
TGTGCCAGCAGTTTCGTGAACACTGAAGCTTTCTTT
>TRBJ1-1|TRBV4-2|many|TRBD1
CASSQELSGTGVF
TGTGCCAGCAGCCAAGAACTATCCGGGACAGGGGTCTTT
>TRBJ1-2|TRBV19|medium-sized|-
CASSSVPPQHGYTF
TGTGCCAGTAGTTCGGTTCCCCCCCAGCATGGCTACACCTTC
>TRBJ2-1|TRBV11-1|many|TRBD1
CASRHRQGYNEQFF
TGTGCCAGCAGACACAGACAGGGGTACAATGAGCAGTTCTTC
>TRBJ2-1|TRBV7-2|medium-sized|-
CASVDAYNEQFF
TGTGCCAGCGTGGACGCCTACAATGAGCAGTTCTTC
>TRBJ1-1|TRBV18|medium-sized|-
CASSSLTRMNTEAFF
TGTGCCAGCTCATCCCTTACCCGGATGAACACTGAAGCTTTCTTT
>TRBJ1-3|TRBV19|few|-
CASRGPGNTIYF
TGTGCCAGTAGGGGACCTGGAAACACCATATATTTT
>TRBJ2-1|TRBV27|many|-
CASSNRGVNEQFF
TGTGCCAGCAGCAACAGAGGGGTTAATGAGCAGTTCTTC
>TRBJ2-1|TRBV7-6|many|TRBD2
CASSLGPGGNNEQFF
TGTGCCAGCAGCTTGGGACCGGGGGGAAACAATGAGCAGTTCTTC
>TRBJ2-1|TRBV20-1|many|TRBD2
CSAAGGLSSYNEQFF
TGCAGTGCAGCGGGGGGGCTGAGCTCCTACAATGAGCAGTTCTTC
>TRBJ2-3|TRBV10-3|medium-sized|TRBD2
CAISERGLAGFTDTQYF
TGTGCCATCAGTGAACGGGGACTAGCGGGGTTCACAGATACGCAGTATTTT
>TRBJ2-1|TRBV6-6|many|-
CASSRWWAEQFF
TGTGCCAGCAGCCGGTGGTGGGCTGAGCAGTTCTTC
>TRBJ1-1|TRBV4-3|medium-sized|TRBD1
CASSQVTGGYTEAFF
TGCGCCAGCAGCCAAGTAACAGGGGGATACACTGAAGCTTTCTTT
>TRBJ1-1|TRBV7-9|-|-
CASSPMTTGTEAFF
TGTGCCAGCAGCCCTATGACCACGGGCACTGAAGCTTTCTTT
>TRBJ2-2|TRBV5-6|many|TRBD2
CASSPLAGEGELFF
TGTGCCAGCAGCCCACTAGCGGGAGAGGGGGAGCTGTTTTTT
>TRBJ2-1|TRBV29-1|few|-
CSVATSYNEQFF
TGCAGCGTAGCGACCTCCTACAATGAGCAGTTCTTC
>TRBJ1-1|TRBV7-9|many|-
CASSLERDTEAFF
TGTGCCAGCAGCTTAGAGCGGGACACTGAAGCTTTCTTT
>TRBJ1-1|TRBV12-5|many|-
CASGLSRDTSHF
TGTGCTAGTGGTTTGTCCCGGGACACCTCACACTTT
>TRBJ2-7|TRBV12-3/TRBV12-4|large|TRBD2
CASTNSGGLGYEQYF
TGTGCCAGCACCAACTCGGGGGGGCTGGGGTACGAGCAGTACTTC
>TRBJ2-3|TRBV19|many|-
CASSIGGDTQYF
TGTGCCAGTAGTATAGGTGGAGATACGCAGTATTTT
>TRBJ2-1|TRBV11-3|medium-sized|TRBD1
CASSFHPGQDAGRSYNEQFF
TGTGCCAGCAGCTTCCATCCGGGACAGGACGCGGGGCGCTCCTACAATGAGCAGTTCTTC
>TRBJ2-3|TRBV20-1|many|TRBD2
CSARDAGLAGGLYTQYF
TGCAGTGCTAGAGATGCAGGACTAGCGGGGGGGCTATATACGCAGTATTTT
>TRBJ1-4|TRBV3-1|few|-
CASSQDGYNEKLFF
TGTGCCAGCTCCCAGGACGGCTATAATGAAAAACTGTTTTTT
>TRBJ2-2|TRBV7-2|few|TRBD1
CASSPRRQGAFNTGELFF
TGTGCCAGCAGCCCCAGGAGACAGGGGGCTTTTAACACCGGGGAGCTGTTTTTT
>TRBJ2-1|TRBV7-8|many|-
CASRSPQGWSDYNEQFF
TGTGCCAGCAGATCCCCGCAGGGGTGGAGCGATTACAATGAGCAGTTCTTC
>TRBJ2-1|TRBV4-3|few|TRBD1
CASSQEVGTGGIDEQFF
TGCGCCAGCAGCCAAGAAGTAGGGACAGGGGGAATCGATGAGCAGTTCTTC
>TRBJ2-7|TRBV29-1|many|TRBD1
CSVGDRAIGEQYF
TGCAGCGTTGGTGACAGGGCAATCGGGGAGCAGTACTTC
>TRBJ1-5|TRBV12-3/TRBV12-4|medium-sized|-
CASSRDISNQPQHF
TGTGCCAGCAGTAGGGACATTAGCAATCAGCCCCAGCATTTT
>TRBJ2-7|TRBV19|once|-
CVSSIGATRCEQYF
TGTGTCAGTAGTATAGGGGCGACACGGTGCGAGCAGTACTTC
>TRBJ1-6|TRBV7-6|many|-
CASSLVGGNSPLHF
TGTGCCAGCAGCTTAGTTGGAGGCAATTCACCCCTCCACTTT
>TRBJ1-1|TRBV7-2|many|-
CASSLSRDTEAFF
TGTGCCAGCAGCTTAAGCAGGGACACTGAAGCTTTCTTT
>TRBJ2-5|TRBV7-6|many|TRBD2
CASSLNPGLASNGETQYF
TGTGCCAGCAGCCTAAATCCGGGACTAGCGTCTAATGGAGAGACCCAGTACTTC
>TRBJ2-1|TRBV7-3|medium-sized|TRBD2
CASSQQGAGDNEQFF
TGTGCCAGCAGCCAGCAGGGAGCGGGAGACAATGAGCAGTTCTTC